Included here is one T cell receptor (beta chain) sequence, with context. This table comes from immunoSEQ multiplex PCR, and its TCRdb copy is limited to in-frame clones, with some not included. The sample holds over 45,000 clones, roughly 86% seen once. These data belong to a study of PD-L1 blockade in urothelial cancer. Overall study: Chemotherapy regimens numbering 0 to 3 had been given to patients. It was at 3 weeks (second dose) and 6 weeks after treatment start that blood was analyzed.

Each patient supplied 1 to 8 pretreatment and on-treatment samples. Germline CDR1 GTSNPN, CDR2 SVGIG (reference sequence). The CDR3 runs to 15 residues. The ends were cut back, 3 bases at V and 4 bases at J, with 17 bases in the middle. This sequence originates from a middle-aged man with urothelial cancer. The sequenced sample was PBMCs, obtained around atezolizumab (anti-PD-L1) treatment. The rearrangement links TRBV30 to TRBJ2-3; D may be TRBD2 (7 bases). CDR3 in amino acids: CAWSGGSGTADTQYF. CDR3 DNA: TGTGCCTGGAGCGGGGGCAGCGGGACGGCAGATACGCAGTATTTT. The whole variable domain, remainder taken from reference TRBV30 and TRBJ2-3, is SQTIHQWPATLVQPVGSPLSLECTVEGTSNPNLYWYRQAAGRGLQLLFYSVGIGQISSEVPQNLSASRPQDRQFILSSKKLLLSDSGFYLCAWSGGSGTADTQYFGPGTRLTVL.